Below are 19 T cell receptor beta chains sequenced from a single sample in a study of blood T cell repertoires in COVID-19. TCRdb's table, derived via immunoSEQ multiplex PCR, lists solely in-frame clones and lacks some. The profile shows more than 250,000 clones, around 85% of them singletons. Sequenced: PBMCs or T cells enriched from blood (not recorded which). All receptors come from a woman between 35 and 50 years old who had recovered from COVID-19.

The J gene is TRBJ2-1, the V gene TRBV20-1; TRBD2 aligns across 11 bases. With 3 bases clipped from V and 5 bases from J, the junction kept 12 bases outside the gene matches. This CDR3 is 17 amino acids long. From germline, CDR1 is DFQATT and CDR2 SNEGSKA (reference sequence). The CDR3, as DNA: TGCAGTGCTAGTTACAAAAGGGGACTAGCGGTAAACAATGAGCAGTTCTTC. It specifies CSASYKRGLAVNNEQFF.

The chain joins TRBV7-3 to TRBJ1-2, with TRBD1 matching over 8 bases. The germline V gene encodes CDR1 SGHTA and CDR2 FQGTGA. V shed 2 bases, J shed 7 bases, and the junction held 6 bases outside the gene matches. This CDR3 spans 14 amino acids. The CDR3 DNA reads as TGTGCCAGCAGCTTAGGCCAGGGGGCCGGTGGCTACACCTTC. Its translation is CASSLGQGAGGYTF.

The V and J genes are TRBV27 and TRBJ2-1; 9 bases fit TRBD2. This CDR3 is built from 15 residues. Germline-derived CDR1 and CDR2 are MNHEY and SMNVEV (reference sequence). The V and J ends lost 4 bases and 7 bases, in that order; junction bases with no gene match: 8. CDR3 in amino acids: CASSWVAGAGNEQFF. For the CDR3, the DNA is TGTGCCAGCAGTTGGGTAGCGGGAGCCGGGAATGAGCAGTTCTTC.

The rearrangement uses TRBV3-1 (or the pseudogene TRBV3-2) and TRBJ2-3; TRBD2 matches 12 bases. The CDR3 has 15 residues. CDR1 is LGHDT, CDR2 YNNKEL, per germline (reference sequence). V lost 8 bases and J lost 0; bases outside the gene matches: 3. CDR3: CASRTSGTSTDTQYF. The CDR3 coding sequence is TGTGCCAGCCGGACTAGCGGGACTAGCACAGATACGCAGTATTTT.

The genes are TRBV2 and TRBJ2-1, with 9 nucleotides matching TRBD2. Trimming at V came to 6 bases and at J to 10 bases, leaving 22 bases not matched to a gene. Germline V gene data show CDR1 as SNHLY and CDR2 as FYNNEI. The CDR3 has 18 amino acids. The CDR3 DNA sequence: TGTGCCAGCAGACTGCGGCCCGCGGCTAGCGGGAACCTGGGGGAGCAGTTCTTC. This translates into CASRLRPAASGNLGEQFF.

The CDR3 sequence: CASRSTDSSGANVLTF. As DNA, the CDR3 is TGTGCCAGCAGGTCAACTGATAGCTCTGGGGCCAACGTCCTGACTTTC. The chain recombines TRBV27 with TRBJ2-6; D uncertain. Germline CDR1 reads MNHEY; CDR2 reads SMNVEV (reference sequence). CDR3 length: 16 residues. V lost 6 bases to trimming and J lost 0 bases, with 12 bases between them.

The chain combines TRBV30 with TRBJ2-3, with TRBD2 matching 10 bases. The germline V gene encodes CDR1 GTSNPN and CDR2 SVGIG (reference sequence). J lost 2 bases, V lost 4 bases, and 12 bases had no gene match. CDR3 length equals 17 residues. The CDR3 sequence: CAWKGALAGESTDTQYF. CDR3 DNA: TGTGCCTGGAAGGGGGCTCTAGCGGGGGAATCCACAGATACGCAGTATTTT. The full variable domain, rest sourced from reference TRBV30 and TRBJ2-3, is SQTIHQWPATLVQPVGSPLSLECTVEGTSNPNLYWYRQAAGRGLQLLFYSVGIGQISSEVPQNLSASRPQDRQFILSSKKLLLSDSGFYLCAWKGALAGESTDTQYFGPGTRLTVL.

This chain joins TRBV27 and TRBJ2-1; 14 bases line up with TRBD2. V was pared by 6 bases and J by 7 bases, with 5 bases of the junction left unmatched. The CDR3 contains 15 residues. Germline-derived CDR1 and CDR2 are MNHEY and SMNVEV (reference sequence). CDR3 in amino acids: CASRGLAGAGNEQFF. CDR3 bases: TGTGCCAGCAGGGGACTAGCGGGAGCAGGTAATGAGCAGTTCTTC.

The chain has TRBV7-2 and TRBJ1-3, with 8 bases matching TRBD1. This CDR3 spans 17 amino acids. J gave up 3 bases and V 0 bases, and 7 bases lay outside the gene matches. Germline V CDR1 and CDR2: SGHTA, FQGNSA. CDR3 sequence reads: CASSLAGDRTGGNTIYF. The CDR3 DNA is TGTGCCAGCAGCTTAGCCGGGGACAGGACAGGTGGAAACACCATATATTTT.

This clone was seen more than once but under ten times. The chain has TRBV6-6 and TRBJ2-1; possible D gene TRBD2, 5 bases. This CDR3 is built from 15 residues. V was clipped by 6 bases and J by 0 bases, with 12 bases between them. The germline V gene has CDR1 MNHNY and CDR2 SVGAGI (reference sequence). The CDR3 protein is CASSKDLDSYNEQFF. The CDR3 bases are TGTGCCAGCAGCAAGGACTTAGACTCCTACAATGAGCAGTTCTTC.

The chain's CDR3 is CATGQGYGYTF. The CDR3 DNA is TGTGCCACCGGACAGGGCTATGGCTACACCTTC. The V and J genes are TRBV6-5 and TRBJ1-2; 8 bases match TRBD1. CDR1 is MNHEY, CDR2 SVGAGI, per germline. This CDR3 spans 11 amino acids. The ends lost 10 bases at V and 4 bases at J; junction bases unmatched: 2.

The chain has TRBV19 and TRBJ2-2; TRBD1 matches at 7 bases. The CDR3 has 17 residues. J gave up 3 bases and V 5 bases, and 12 bases lay outside the gene matches. CDR1 LNHDA and CDR2 SQIVND come from the germline V gene (reference sequence). The CDR3 coding sequence is TGTGCCAGTAGTTCACCCCGGGACAGCCTATACACCGGGGAGCTGTTTTTT. It encodes CASSSPRDSLYTGELFF.

The V gene is TRBV7-2, the J gene TRBJ2-1; D remains ambiguous. The CDR3 extends over 16 amino acids. Germline CDR1 is SGHTA and CDR2 is FQGNSA. V lost 1 base to trimming and J lost 0 bases, with 10 bases between them. This CDR3 is CASSLGTLISYNEQFF. The CDR3 nucleotides read TGTGCCAGCAGCTTAGGTACATTAATCTCCTACAATGAGCAGTTCTTC. Drawing the rest from reference TRBV7-2 and TRBJ2-1, the complete variable domain is GAGVSQSPSNKVTEKGKDVELRCDPISGHTALYWYRQSLGQGLEFLIYFQGNSAPDKSGLPSDRFSAERTGGSVSTLTIQRTQQEDSAVYLCASSLGTLISYNEQFFGPGTRLTVL.

This clone was detected only a few times. This chain connects TRBV28 to TRBJ1-5; the D gene is possibly TRBD1 (6 bases). CDR3 length: 12 residues. CDR1 is MDHEN, CDR2 SYDVKM, per germline. The V end lost 6 bases, the J end lost 6 bases, and 9 bases lay between the germline ends. The CDR3 loop is CASSNRVQPQHF. The DNA for the CDR3 is TGTGCCAGCAGCAACAGGGTTCAGCCCCAGCATTTT.

The rearrangement joins TRBV30 to TRBJ1-5; 11 bases are shared with TRBD1. The germline CDR1 and CDR2 sequences are GTSNPN and SVGIG (reference sequence). Unmatched junction bases numbered 4, after V lost 1 base and J lost 8 bases. This CDR3 is built from 14 residues. This CDR3 reads CAWSEGQGVKPQHF. For the CDR3, the DNA is TGTGCCTGGAGTGAGGGACAGGGGGTGAAGCCCCAGCATTTT.

J is TRBJ2-5 and V is TRBV11-1, with TRBD1 as a possible D gene (6 bases). Germline V gene sequence: CDR1 SGHAT, CDR2 FQDESV (reference sequence). V gave up 8 bases and J gave up 6 bases, with 16 bases separating them. The CDR3 is 13 residues long. The CDR3, as DNA: TGTGCCAGCGAAGGGGGAAGAGAGAAGACCCAGTACTTC. It specifies CASEGGREKTQYF.

This chain links TRBV7-2 with TRBJ2-7, with TRBD2 identical over 10 bases. Germline trimming cut 4 bases from V and 1 base from J; bases unmatched to any gene: 7. Germline loops: CDR1 SGHTA, CDR2 FQGNSA. The CDR3 runs 16 residues. The CDR3 DNA follows: TGTGCCAGCAGCTCACGCACTAGCGGGGCGTCCTACGAGCAGTACTTC. Amino acids: CASSSRTSGASYEQYF. The whole variable domain, filled in from reference TRBV7-2 and TRBJ2-7, reads GAGVSQSPSNKVTEKGKDVELRCDPISGHTALYWYRQSLGQGLEFLIYFQGNSAPDKSGLPSDRFSAERTGGSVSTLTIQRTQQEDSAVYLCASSSRTSGASYEQYFGPGTRLTVT.

The chain employs TRBV4-1 and TRBJ1-3, with unresolved D. The CDR3 consists of 15 residues. Germline lookup yields CDR1 MGHRA and CDR2 YSYEKL. The V and J ends lost 0 bases and 5 bases respectively, with 11 bases between them. The chain's CDR3 is CASSQDSRGRNTIYF. The CDR3 DNA reads as TGCGCCAGCAGCCAAGACTCGCGGGGTCGAAACACCATATATTTT.

V usage is TRBV29-1 and J usage is TRBJ2-3; TRBD2 is a possible D gene (5 bases). The germline gives CDR1 SQVTM, CDR2 ANQGSEA. The CDR3 has 13 residues. V lost 5 bases and J lost 3, with 12 bases in between. As DNA, the CDR3 is TGCAGCGTTCGGGGAGTGGGAACAGATACGCAGTATTTT. This translates into CSVRGVGTDTQYF.